The entry below describes one T cell receptor beta chain. Its antigen is unknown. These data originate in a study of cytomegalovirus exposure and HLA in healthy donors. The PCR had 60 Vbeta and 13 Jbeta primers. The repertoire was sequenced with immunoSEQ multiplex PCR; TCRdb's copy has only in-frame clones and lacks some. The sample carries approximately 120,000 clones, around 70% recorded once. V shed 6 bases and J shed 5 bases, with 19 bases lying between them. The CDR3 totals 15 residues. From germline, CDR1 is MNHEY and CDR2 SMNVEV (reference sequence). Findings of the study overall: As immune exposure information, only CMV serostatus was available. Further analysis, carried out later, found HLA-associated TCR beta chains more clonally expanded than equally common other chains. Reports indicate that TCR beta sequences accurately predicted the HLA-A and HLA-B alleles of most subjects.

This rearrangement joins TRBV27 to TRBJ1-1; tentative D call: TRBD1 (5 bases). This receptor was obtained from a woman aged 70 to 79 in good health and CMV-seropositive. The sample was PBMCs. CDR3 region: CASRSPGQGWTEAFF. The CDR3 DNA is TGTGCCAGCAGGTCCCCCGGTCAGGGATGGACTGAAGCTTTCTTT.